The T cell receptor (beta chain) described here comes from a study of T cell responses to AZD1222 COVID-19 vaccine. Study-level findings and limits: CD4 TCRs associated with vaccination spanned spike, dominating at 160-218 and 743-854. Donors in the cohort were predominantly white British and more often female, and clonal diversity was possibly underestimated. Repertoire collection took place solely once the T cell response had peaked. Of the AZD1222 recipients, only five to seven were seropositive at baseline.

The data were produced by immunoSEQ multiplex PCR, yet TCRdb's version contains in-frame clones alone and is incomplete. This sample carries 70,000 to 90,000 clones, roughly nine tenths of them seen once, and the ten largest clones take 2% to 2.5%. CDR1 and CDR2 from the germline V gene are WSHSY and SAAADI. J gave up 5 bases and V 5 bases, and 8 bases lay outside the gene matches. The CDR3 is made up of 15 amino acids. About this clone itself: What it binds is not known.

The chain has TRBV10-2 and TRBJ2-7, with 11 bases matching TRBD2. The sequence was obtained from an adult in good health. Material: peripheral blood, obtained on day 0 of AZD1222 vaccination. The CDR3 DNA follows: TGCGCCAGCAGTCTCCTACTAGCGGGAGTAGACGAGCAGTACTTC. Translated, it gives CASSLLLAGVDEQYF.